This TCR beta chain was identified during a study of cytomegalovirus exposure and HLA in healthy donors. Germline V gene sequence: CDR1 LGHNA, CDR2 YSLEER. V lost 0 bases and J lost 4, with 15 bases in between. CDR3 length: 16 residues. Study outcomes and limitations: Later genetic work tied a missense DCLRE1C variant to beta-chain V and J trimming.

The PCR contained 60 Vbeta and 13 Jbeta primers. Source study methods: Later, an analysis found 65 million to 85 million unique TCR beta chains, and roughly 10 million of these were shared. Produced via immunoSEQ multiplex PCR; TCRdb's table is partial and in-frame only. V, J and clone size are those of that table, while D and trimming were read from the DNA. The sample includes 200,000 or so clones, roughly 80% of them seen just once. As for this clone: Its antigen is undetermined.

Input material: PBMCs. The J gene is TRBJ1-2, the V gene TRBV4-3; unclear D gene. The TCR sequence derives from a middle-aged man in good health and CMV-seropositive. In DNA, the CDR3 is TGCGCCAGCAGCCAAGACGTAGAGGTAGTACTCTATGGCTACACCTTC. Protein sequence: CASSQDVEVVLYGYTF.